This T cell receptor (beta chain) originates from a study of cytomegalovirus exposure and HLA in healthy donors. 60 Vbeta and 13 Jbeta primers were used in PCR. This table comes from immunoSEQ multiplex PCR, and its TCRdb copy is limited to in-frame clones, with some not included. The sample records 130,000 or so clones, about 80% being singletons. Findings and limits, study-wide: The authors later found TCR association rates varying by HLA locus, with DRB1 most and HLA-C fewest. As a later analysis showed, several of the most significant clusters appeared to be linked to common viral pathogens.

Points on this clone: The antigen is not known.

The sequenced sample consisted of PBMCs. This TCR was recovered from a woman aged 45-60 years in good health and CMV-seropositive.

This CDR3 reads CASSQDWGPRTGQNTEAFF. The CDR3 DNA follows: TGCGCCAGCAGCCAAGATTGGGGCCCCCGGACAGGGCAGAACACTGAAGCTTTCTTT. J is TRBJ1-1 and V is TRBV4-3; 8 positions match TRBD1. V was clipped by 0 bases and J by 1 base; unmatched bases: 13. Per the germline V gene, CDR1 is LGHNA and CDR2 is YSLEER. The CDR3 covers 19 residues.